The 15 T cell receptor beta chains listed next were all sequenced from one sample in a study of CD8 T cells in ankylosing spondylitis. TCRdb redid the calling of the 5' RACE reads with MiXCR, one entry per CDR3 protein. The sample contains 200,000 to 300,000 distinct CDR3 sequences, roughly 8.6% of which appear only once. The sample taken for sequencing was blood, either unsorted or a sorted T cell fraction (not recorded which). Every receptor here comes from a male donor with ankylosing spondylitis or in good health (not recorded which).

This clonotype was picked up many times. The chain links TRBV20-1 to TRBJ1-2, with 9 positions matching TRBD1. Unmatched junction bases numbered 5, after V lost 5 bases and J lost 4 bases. CDR1 is DFQATT and CDR2 is SNEGSKA in the germline V gene (reference sequence). The CDR3 is 13 amino acids. CDR3 amino acids: CSALQGAAYGYTF. The CDR3 DNA reads as TGCAGTGCTTTACAGGGGGCGGCCTATGGCTACACCTTC.

This clonotype was seen ten or more times. The junction differs from germline at one of its ends, possibly a read error. The chain uses TRBV20-1 and TRBJ2-7; TRBD2 agrees at 11 bases. Germline V gene sequence: CDR1 DFQATT, CDR2 SNEGSKA (reference sequence). This CDR3 spans 18 amino acids. The CDR3 reads CSARDWSRTSGGLVEQYF. In nucleotides, the CDR3 is TGCAGTGCAAGAGATTGGAGTCGTACTAGCGGGGGACTCGTCGAGCAGTACTTC.

This clonotype was seen repeatedly, ten times or more. This chain uses TRBV7-3 with TRBJ1-1; weak D call: TRBD1 (5 bases). Trimming stripped 5 bases from V and 0 bases from J, with 10 bases between. The CDR3 has 14 residues. The V gene's germline CDR1 is SGHTA and CDR2 FQGTGA. The CDR3 sequence: CASSTDNLNTEAFF. For the CDR3, the DNA is TGTGCCAGCAGCACGGACAATCTGAACACTGAAGCTTTCTTT.

This clonotype has ten or more counts. The chain recombines TRBV6-6 with TRBJ2-5, with 7 nucleotides matching TRBD1. The CDR3 has 12 residues. In germline, CDR1 is MNHNY, CDR2 SVGAGI (reference sequence). With V trimmed by 4 bases and J by 5 bases, 1 base remained unmatched. CDR3 protein: CASSSTGETQYF. In DNA form, the CDR3 reads TGTGCCAGCAGTTCGACAGGGGAGACCCAGTACTTC.

In this sample, this clonotype turned up many times. A read error may account for a junction end that differs from germline. V gene TRBV10-2 combines with J gene TRBJ2-1; D not resolved. CDR3 length: 11 residues. CDR1 WSHSY and CDR2 SAAADI come from the germline V gene. The CDR3 reads CASASNNEQFF. In DNA form, the CDR3 reads TGCGCCAGCGCCTCCAACAATGAGCAGTTCTTC.

This chain joins TRBV5-1 and TRBJ2-6; D unclear. The V end lost 0 bases, the J end lost 0 bases, and 13 bases lay between the germline ends. Germline-derived CDR1 and CDR2 are SGHRS and YFSETQ. This CDR3 comprises 18 residues. The CDR3 sequence: CASSLESGVSSGANVLTF. In DNA, the CDR3 is TGCGCCAGCAGCTTGGAGTCAGGCGTCAGCTCTGGGGCCAACGTCCTGACTTTC.

This clonotype was seen many times. The chain joins TRBV20-1 to TRBJ2-7; D perhaps matches TRBD1 (5 bases). The CDR3 is made up of 13 amino acids. Trimming removed 1 base at V and 3 bases at J, with 10 bases between. Looked up from germline, CDR1 is DFQATT and CDR2 is SNEGSKA (reference sequence). The DNA of the CDR3 is TGCAGTGCTAGAGGCCTGGACAACTACGAGCAGTACTTC. Protein product: CSARGLDNYEQYF.

This clonotype has only a few counts. V is TRBV12-3 or TRBV12-4 and J is TRBJ1-1, with a possible D match to TRBD1 (5 bases). Trimming stripped 3 bases from V and 5 bases from J, with 10 bases between. The CDR3 runs to 13 residues. The CDR3 sequence is CASSLAGPTEAFF. The CDR3 nucleotides read TGTGCCAGCAGTTTGGCAGGGCCAACTGAAGCTTTCTTT.

The chain links TRBV7-2 to TRBJ2-5, with a weak D call TRBD2 (6 bases). Germline assignment: CDR1 SGHTA and CDR2 FQGNSA. V was shortened by 8 bases and J by 4 bases, with 20 bases between the two germline ends. The length of the CDR3 is 15 residues. This chain's CDR3 is CASGRGGPQGETQYF. The CDR3 region has the DNA TGTGCCAGCGGACGCGGAGGGCCTCAAGGAGAGACCCAGTACTTC. The full variable domain, completed using reference TRBV7-2 and TRBJ2-5, is GAGVSQSPSNKVTEKGKDVELRCDPISGHTALYWYRQSLGQGLEFLIYFQGNSAPDKSGLPSDRFSAERTGGSVSTLTIQRTQQEDSAVYLCASGRGGPQGETQYFGPGTRLLVL.

This clonotype was detected ten times or more. The chain joins TRBV20-1 to TRBJ2-7, with 7 bases aligning to TRBD1. The CDR3 sequence is 13 residues long. Germline values: CDR1 DFQATT, CDR2 SNEGSKA (reference sequence). Trimming cost V 2 bases and J 5 bases; bases outside gene matches: 6. For the CDR3, the DNA is TGCAGTGCTAGACGACAGGGACCCCACGAGCAGTACTTC. This encodes CSARRQGPHEQYF.

This clonotype was seen repeatedly, ten times or more. The chain links TRBV7-2 to TRBJ1-2; 7 nucleotides agree with TRBD1. Germline CDR1 reads SGHTA; CDR2 reads FQGNSA. After removal of 4 bases from V and 1 base from J, the junction contained 9 bases not matched to a gene. CDR3 length equals 16 residues. The DNA for the CDR3 is TGTGCCAGCAGCTCATGGGAGGGGGCCGATAACTATGGCTACACCTTC. Its translation: CASSSWEGADNYGYTF. Filled out from reference TRBV7-2 and TRBJ1-2, the complete variable domain reads GAGVSQSPSNKVTEKGKDVELRCDPISGHTALYWYRQSLGQGLEFLIYFQGNSAPDKSGLPSDRFSAERTGGSVSTLTIQRTQQEDSAVYLCASSSWEGADNYGYTFGSGTRLTVV.

This clonotype was picked up many times. The V gene is TRBV7-2, the J gene TRBJ1-6; no firm D call. Germline CDR1 SGHTA, CDR2 FQGNSA. Trimming shortened V by 7 bases and J by 5 bases, and 18 bases separated the two germline ends. CDR3 length: 16 residues. The CDR3 nucleotides are TGTGCCAGCACCCAACTCACGGCCGGGAATAATTCACCCCTCCACTTT. Protein product: CASTQLTAGNNSPLHF.

The rearrangement joins TRBV4-3 to TRBJ2-7; D might be TRBD2 (6 bases). Trimming stripped 1 base from V and 2 bases from J, with 12 bases between. Germline V CDR1 and CDR2: LGHNA, YSLEER. The CDR3 spans 15 residues. CDR3 amino acids: CASSQGGGVTYEQYF. For the CDR3, the DNA is TGCGCCAGCAGCCAAGGGGGCGGGGTTACCTACGAGCAGTACTTC.

This chain uses TRBV9 with TRBJ2-6; no clear D gene. This CDR3 has 18 amino acids. The germline CDR1 and CDR2 sequences are SGDLS and YYNGEE. Trimming left V 0 bases short and J 0 bases short, with 13 bases between. CDR3 coding DNA: TGTGCCAGCAGCGTAGGCCCACCTCTAGGCTCTGGGGCCAACGTCCTGACTTTC. Amino acid sequence: CASSVGPPLGSGANVLTF. The full variable domain, with the rest looked up from reference TRBV9 and TRBJ2-6, is DSGVTQTPKHLITATGQRVTLRCSPRSGDLSVYWYQQSLDQGLQFLIQYYNGEERAKGNILERFSAQQFPDLHSELNLSSLELGDSALYFCASSVGPPLGSGANVLTFGAGSRLTVL.

There are many counts of this clonotype. The chain combines TRBV10-3 with TRBJ1-2; maybe TRBD1 (6 bases). Germline V gives CDR1 ENHRY, CDR2 SYGVKD. This CDR3 comprises 13 residues. V gave up 7 bases and J gave up 2 bases, with 11 bases separating them. CDR3 bases: TGTGCCATCACCTCGGACAGCAACTATGGCTACACCTTC. Translated: CAITSDSNYGYTF.